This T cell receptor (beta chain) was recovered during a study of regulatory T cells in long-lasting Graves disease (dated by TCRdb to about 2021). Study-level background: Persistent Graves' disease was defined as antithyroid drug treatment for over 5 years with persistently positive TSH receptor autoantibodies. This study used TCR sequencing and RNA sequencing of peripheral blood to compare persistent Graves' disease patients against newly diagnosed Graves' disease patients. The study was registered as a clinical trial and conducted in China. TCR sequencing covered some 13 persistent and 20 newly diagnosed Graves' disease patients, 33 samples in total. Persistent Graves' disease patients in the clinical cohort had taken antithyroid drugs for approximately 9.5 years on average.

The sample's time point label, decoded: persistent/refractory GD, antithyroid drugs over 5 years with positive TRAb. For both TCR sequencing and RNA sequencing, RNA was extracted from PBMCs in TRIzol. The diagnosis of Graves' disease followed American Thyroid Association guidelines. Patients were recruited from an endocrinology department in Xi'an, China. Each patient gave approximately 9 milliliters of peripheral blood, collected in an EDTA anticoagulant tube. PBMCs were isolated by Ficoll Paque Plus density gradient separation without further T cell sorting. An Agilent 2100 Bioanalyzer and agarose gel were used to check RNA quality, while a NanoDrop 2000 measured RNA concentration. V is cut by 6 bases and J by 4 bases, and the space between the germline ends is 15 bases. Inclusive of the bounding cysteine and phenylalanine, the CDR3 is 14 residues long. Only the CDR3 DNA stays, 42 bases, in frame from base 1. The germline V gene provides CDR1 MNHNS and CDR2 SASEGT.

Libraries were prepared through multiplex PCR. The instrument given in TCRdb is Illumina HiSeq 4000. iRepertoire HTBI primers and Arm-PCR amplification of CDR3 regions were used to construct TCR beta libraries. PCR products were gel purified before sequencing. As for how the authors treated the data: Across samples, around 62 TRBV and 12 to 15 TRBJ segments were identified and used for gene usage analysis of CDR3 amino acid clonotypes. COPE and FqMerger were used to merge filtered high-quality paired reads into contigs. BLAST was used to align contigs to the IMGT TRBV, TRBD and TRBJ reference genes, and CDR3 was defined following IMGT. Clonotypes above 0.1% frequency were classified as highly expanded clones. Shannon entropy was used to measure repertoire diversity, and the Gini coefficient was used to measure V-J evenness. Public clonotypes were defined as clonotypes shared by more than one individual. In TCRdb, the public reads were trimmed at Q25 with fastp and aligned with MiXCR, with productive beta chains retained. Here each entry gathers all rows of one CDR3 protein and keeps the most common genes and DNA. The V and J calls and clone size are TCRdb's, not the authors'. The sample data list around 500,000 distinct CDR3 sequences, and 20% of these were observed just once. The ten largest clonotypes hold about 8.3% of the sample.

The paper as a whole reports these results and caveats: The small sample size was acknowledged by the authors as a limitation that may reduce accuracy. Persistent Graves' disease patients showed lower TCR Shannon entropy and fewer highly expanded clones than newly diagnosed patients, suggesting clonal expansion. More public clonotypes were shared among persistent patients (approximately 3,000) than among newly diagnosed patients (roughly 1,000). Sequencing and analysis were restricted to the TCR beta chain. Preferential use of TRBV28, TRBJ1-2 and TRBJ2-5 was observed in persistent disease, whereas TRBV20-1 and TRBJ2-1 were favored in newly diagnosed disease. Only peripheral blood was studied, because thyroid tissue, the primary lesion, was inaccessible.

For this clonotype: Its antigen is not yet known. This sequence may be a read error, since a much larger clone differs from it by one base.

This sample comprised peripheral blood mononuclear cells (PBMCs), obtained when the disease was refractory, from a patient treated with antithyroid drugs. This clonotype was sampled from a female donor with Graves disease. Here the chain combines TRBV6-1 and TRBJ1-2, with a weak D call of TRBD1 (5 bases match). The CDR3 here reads CASRGRGVPYGYTF. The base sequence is TGTGCCAGCAGGGGACGGGGGGTTCCCTATGGCTACACCTTC.